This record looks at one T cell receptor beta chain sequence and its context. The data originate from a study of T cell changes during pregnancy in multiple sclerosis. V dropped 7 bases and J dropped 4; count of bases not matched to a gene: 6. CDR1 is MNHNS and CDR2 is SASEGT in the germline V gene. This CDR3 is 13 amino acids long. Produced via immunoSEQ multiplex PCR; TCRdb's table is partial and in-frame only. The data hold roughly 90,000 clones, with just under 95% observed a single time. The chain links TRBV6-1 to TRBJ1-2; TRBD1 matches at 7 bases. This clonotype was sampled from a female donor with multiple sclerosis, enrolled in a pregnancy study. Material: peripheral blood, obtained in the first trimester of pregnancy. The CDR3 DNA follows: TGTGCCAGCAATTACAGGGGATCCTATGGCTACACCTTC. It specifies CASNYRGSYGYTF.